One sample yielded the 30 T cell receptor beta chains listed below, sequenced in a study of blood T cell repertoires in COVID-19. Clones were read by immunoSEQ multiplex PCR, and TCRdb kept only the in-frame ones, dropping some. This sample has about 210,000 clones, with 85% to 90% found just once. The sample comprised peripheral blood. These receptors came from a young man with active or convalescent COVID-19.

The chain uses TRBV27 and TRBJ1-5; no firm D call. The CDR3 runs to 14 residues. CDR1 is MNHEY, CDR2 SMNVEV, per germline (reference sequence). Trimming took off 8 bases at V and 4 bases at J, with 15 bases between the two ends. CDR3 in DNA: TGTGCCAGCGAGTGGGTGGGGAGGAATCAGCCCCAGCATTTT. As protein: CASEWVGRNQPQHF.

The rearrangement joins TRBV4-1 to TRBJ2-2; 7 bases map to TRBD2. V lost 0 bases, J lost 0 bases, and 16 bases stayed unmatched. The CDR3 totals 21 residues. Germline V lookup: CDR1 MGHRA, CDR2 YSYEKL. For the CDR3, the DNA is TGCGCCAGCAGCCAAGATCCGGGCCGGCGCGGGAGTGTAGCGAACACCGGGGAGCTGTTTTTT. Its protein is CASSQDPGRRGSVANTGELFF.

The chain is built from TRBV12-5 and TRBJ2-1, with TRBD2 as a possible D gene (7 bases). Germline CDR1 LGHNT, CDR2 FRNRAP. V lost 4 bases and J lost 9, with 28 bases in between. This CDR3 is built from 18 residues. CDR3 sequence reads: CASGWIVGGPSSRSEQFF. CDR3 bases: TGTGCTAGTGGTTGGATAGTGGGGGGGCCCTCAAGTCGGAGTGAGCAGTTCTTC.

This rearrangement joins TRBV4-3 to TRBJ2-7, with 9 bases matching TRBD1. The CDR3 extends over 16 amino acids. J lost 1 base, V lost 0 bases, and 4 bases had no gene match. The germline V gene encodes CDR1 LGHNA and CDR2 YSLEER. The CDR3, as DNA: TGCGCCAGCAGCCAAGATAGGGGGACAGGGTCCTACGAGCAGTACTTC. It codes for CASSQDRGTGSYEQYF.

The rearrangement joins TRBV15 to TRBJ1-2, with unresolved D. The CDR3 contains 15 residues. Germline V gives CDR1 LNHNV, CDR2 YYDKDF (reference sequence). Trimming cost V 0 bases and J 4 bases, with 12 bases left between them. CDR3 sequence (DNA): TGTGCCACCAGCAGAGATCAGTACTCAGGCTATGGCTACACCTTC. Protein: CATSRDQYSGYGYTF. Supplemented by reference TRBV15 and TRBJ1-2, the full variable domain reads DAMVIQNPRYQVTQFGKPVTLSCSQTLNHNVMYWYQQKSSQAPKLLFHYYDKDFNNEADTPDNFQSRRPNTSFCFLDIRSPGLGDTAMYLCATSRDQYSGYGYTFGSGTRLTVV.

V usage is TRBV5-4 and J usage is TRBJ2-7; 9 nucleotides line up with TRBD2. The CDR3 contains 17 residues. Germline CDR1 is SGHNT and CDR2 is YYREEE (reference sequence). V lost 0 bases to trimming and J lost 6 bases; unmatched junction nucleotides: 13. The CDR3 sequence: CASSLGGAGGRRSEQYF. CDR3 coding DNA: TGTGCCAGCAGCTTGGGAGGTGCGGGGGGGCGCAGGAGCGAGCAGTACTTC.

The chain's CDR3 is CASSQGLAGASGANVLTF. DNA of the CDR3: TGTGCCAGCAGCCAAGGACTAGCGGGGGCCTCTGGGGCCAACGTCCTGACTTTC. The chain uses TRBV4-2 and TRBJ2-6; 12 nucleotides match TRBD2. The CDR3 totals 18 residues. V lost 1 base, J lost 0 bases, and 1 base stayed unmatched. Looked up from germline, CDR1 is LGHNA and CDR2 is YNFKEQ.

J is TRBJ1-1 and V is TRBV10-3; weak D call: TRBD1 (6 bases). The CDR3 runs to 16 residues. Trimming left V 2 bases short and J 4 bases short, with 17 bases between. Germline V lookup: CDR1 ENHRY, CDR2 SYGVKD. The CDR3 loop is CAISETEHLGGTEAFF. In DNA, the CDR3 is TGTGCCATCAGTGAGACCGAACACCTAGGGGGCACTGAAGCTTTCTTT.

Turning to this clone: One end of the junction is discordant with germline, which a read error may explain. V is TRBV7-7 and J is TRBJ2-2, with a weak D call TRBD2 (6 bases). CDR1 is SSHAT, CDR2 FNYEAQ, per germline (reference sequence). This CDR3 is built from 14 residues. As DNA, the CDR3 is TGTGCTAGCAGCTTACTCGGGAGCACCGGGGAGCTGTTTTTT. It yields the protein CASSLLGSTGELFF.

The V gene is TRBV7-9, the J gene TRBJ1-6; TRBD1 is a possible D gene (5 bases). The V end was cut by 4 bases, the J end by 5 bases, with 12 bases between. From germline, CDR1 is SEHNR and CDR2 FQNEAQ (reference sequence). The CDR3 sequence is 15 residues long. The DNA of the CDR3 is TGTGCCAGCAGCTCATTGGGACTTGATAATTCACCCCTCCACTTT. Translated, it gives CASSSLGLDNSPLHF.

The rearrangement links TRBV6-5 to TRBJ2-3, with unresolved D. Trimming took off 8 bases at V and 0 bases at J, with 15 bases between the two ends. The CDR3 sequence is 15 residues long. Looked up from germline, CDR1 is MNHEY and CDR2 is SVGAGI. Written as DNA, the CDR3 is TGTGCCAGCGCAAGAGGTTCCCTGAGCACAGATACGCAGTATTTT. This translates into CASARGSLSTDTQYF.

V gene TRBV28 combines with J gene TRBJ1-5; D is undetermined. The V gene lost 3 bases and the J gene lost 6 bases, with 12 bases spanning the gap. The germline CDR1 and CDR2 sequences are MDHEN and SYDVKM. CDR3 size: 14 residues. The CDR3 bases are TGTGCCAGCAGTTTGGGTGGGCTGGGTCAGCCCCAGCATTTT. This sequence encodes CASSLGGLGQPQHF.

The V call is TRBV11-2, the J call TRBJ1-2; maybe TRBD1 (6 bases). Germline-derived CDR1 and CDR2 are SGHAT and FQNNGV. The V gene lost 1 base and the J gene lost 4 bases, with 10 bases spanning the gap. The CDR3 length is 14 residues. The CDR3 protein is CASSLGQVFYGYTF. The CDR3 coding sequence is TGTGCCAGCAGCTTAGGACAGGTTTTCTATGGCTACACCTTC.

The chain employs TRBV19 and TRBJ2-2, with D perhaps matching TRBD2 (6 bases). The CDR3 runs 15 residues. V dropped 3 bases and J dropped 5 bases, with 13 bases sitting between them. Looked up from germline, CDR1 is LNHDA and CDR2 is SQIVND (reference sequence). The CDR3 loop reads CASSIETSLTGELFF. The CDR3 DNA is TGTGCCAGTAGTATCGAGACTAGTTTAACCGGGGAGCTGTTTTTT.

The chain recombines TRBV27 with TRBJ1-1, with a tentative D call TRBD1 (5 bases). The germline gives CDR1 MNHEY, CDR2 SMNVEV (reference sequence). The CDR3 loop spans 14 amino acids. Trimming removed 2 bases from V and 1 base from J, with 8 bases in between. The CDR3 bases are TGTGCCAGCAGTTTACAGGGATCGAACACTGAAGCTTTCTTT. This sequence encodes CASSLQGSNTEAFF.

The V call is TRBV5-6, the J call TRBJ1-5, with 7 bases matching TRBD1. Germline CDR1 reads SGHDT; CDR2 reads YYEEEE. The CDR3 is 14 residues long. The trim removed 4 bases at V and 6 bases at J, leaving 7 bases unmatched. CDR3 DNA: TGTGCCAGCAGCCGACAGGGATGGACTCAGCCCCAGCATTTT. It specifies CASSRQGWTQPQHF. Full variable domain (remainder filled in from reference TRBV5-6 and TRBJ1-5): DAGVTQSPTHLIKTRGQQVTLRCSPKSGHDTVSWYQQALGQGPQFIFQYYEEEERQRGNFPDRFSGHQFPNYSSELNVNALLLGDSALYLCASSRQGWTQPQHFGDGTRLSIL.

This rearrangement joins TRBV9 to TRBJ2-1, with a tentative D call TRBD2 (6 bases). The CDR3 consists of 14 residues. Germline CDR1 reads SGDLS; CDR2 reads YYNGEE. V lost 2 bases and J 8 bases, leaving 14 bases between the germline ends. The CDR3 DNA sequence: TGTGCCAGCAGCGTTAGCGGCCAGGACGATGAGCAGTTCTTC. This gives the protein CASSVSGQDDEQFF.

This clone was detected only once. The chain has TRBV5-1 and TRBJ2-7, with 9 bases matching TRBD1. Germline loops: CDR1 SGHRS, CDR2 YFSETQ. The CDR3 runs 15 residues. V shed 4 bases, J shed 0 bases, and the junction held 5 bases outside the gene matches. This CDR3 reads CASSGGTGYSYEQYF. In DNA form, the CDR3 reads TGCGCCAGCAGCGGAGGGACAGGGTACTCCTACGAGCAGTACTTC.

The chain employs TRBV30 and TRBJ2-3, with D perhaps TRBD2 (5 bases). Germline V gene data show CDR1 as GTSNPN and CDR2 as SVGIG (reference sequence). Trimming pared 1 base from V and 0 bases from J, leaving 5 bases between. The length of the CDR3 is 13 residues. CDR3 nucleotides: TGTGCCTGGAGTGCGGGAAGCACAGATACGCAGTATTTT. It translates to CAWSAGSTDTQYF.

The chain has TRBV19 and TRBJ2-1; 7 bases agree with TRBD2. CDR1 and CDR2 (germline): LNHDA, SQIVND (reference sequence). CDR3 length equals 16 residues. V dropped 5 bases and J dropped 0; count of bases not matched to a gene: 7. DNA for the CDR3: TGTGCCAGTAGTCTCGGACTAGTCCGCTCCTACAATGAGCAGTTCTTC. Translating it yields CASSLGLVRSYNEQFF.

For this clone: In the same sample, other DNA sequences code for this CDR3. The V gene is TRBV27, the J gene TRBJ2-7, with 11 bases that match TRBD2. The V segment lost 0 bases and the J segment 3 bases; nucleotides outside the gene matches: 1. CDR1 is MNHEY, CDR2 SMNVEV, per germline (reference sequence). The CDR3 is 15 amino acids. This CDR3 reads CASSLSLAGGYEQYF. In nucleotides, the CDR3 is TGTGCCAGCAGTTTATCCCTAGCGGGAGGCTACGAGCAGTACTTC.

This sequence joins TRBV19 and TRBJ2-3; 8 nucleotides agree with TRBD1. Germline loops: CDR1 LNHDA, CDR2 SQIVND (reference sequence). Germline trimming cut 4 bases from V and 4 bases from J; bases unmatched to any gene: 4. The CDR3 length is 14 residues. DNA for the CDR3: TGTGCCAGTAGTAACGACAGGGGACCAGATACGCAGTATTTT. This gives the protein CASSNDRGPDTQYF.

This chain's CDR3 is CASIRRDSLNSPLHF. The CDR3 region has the DNA TGTGCCAGCATCCGGAGGGACAGCTTGAATTCACCCCTCCACTTT. The gene calls are TRBV5-6 and TRBJ1-6; 7 positions match TRBD1. CDR1 and CDR2 from the germline V gene are SGHDT and YYEEEE. The CDR3 has 15 residues. With V trimmed by 6 bases and J by 7 bases, 10 bases remained unmatched.

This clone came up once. The CDR3 loop reads CASSFPEGTDTQYF. The CDR3 DNA follows: TGTGCCAGCAGCTTCCCGGAGGGGACAGATACGCAGTATTTT. This sequence joins TRBV5-5 and TRBJ2-3; TRBD2 might be the D (6 bases). Germline V gene lookup returns CDR1 SGHKS and CDR2 YYEKEE (reference sequence). Trimming pared 2 bases from V and 3 bases from J, leaving 10 bases between. This CDR3 has 14 residues.

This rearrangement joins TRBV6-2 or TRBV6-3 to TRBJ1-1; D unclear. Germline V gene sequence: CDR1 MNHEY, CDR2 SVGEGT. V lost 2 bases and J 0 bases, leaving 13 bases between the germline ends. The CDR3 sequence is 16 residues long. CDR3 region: CASSYPFTDMNTEAFF. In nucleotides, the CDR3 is TGTGCCAGCAGTTACCCGTTTACAGATATGAACACTGAAGCTTTCTTT.

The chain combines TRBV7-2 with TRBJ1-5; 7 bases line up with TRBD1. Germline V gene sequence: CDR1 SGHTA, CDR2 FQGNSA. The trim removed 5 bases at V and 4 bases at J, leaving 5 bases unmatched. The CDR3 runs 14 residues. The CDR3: CASSDRVGNQPQHF. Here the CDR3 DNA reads TGTGCCAGCAGCGACAGGGTCGGAAATCAGCCCCAGCATTTT.

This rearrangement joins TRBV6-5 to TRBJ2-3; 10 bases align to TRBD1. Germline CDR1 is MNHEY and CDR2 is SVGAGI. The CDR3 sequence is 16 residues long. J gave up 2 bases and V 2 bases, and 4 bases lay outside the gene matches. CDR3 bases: TGTGCCAGCAGTTACAGACAGGGGGCCCCCACAGATACGCAGTATTTT. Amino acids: CASSYRQGAPTDTQYF.

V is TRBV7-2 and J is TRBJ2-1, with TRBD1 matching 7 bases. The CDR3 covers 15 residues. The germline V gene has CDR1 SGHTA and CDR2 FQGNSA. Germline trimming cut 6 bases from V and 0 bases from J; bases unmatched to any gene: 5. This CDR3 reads CASRPDRSSYNEQFF. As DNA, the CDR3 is TGTGCCAGCAGACCGGACAGGAGCTCCTACAATGAGCAGTTCTTC.

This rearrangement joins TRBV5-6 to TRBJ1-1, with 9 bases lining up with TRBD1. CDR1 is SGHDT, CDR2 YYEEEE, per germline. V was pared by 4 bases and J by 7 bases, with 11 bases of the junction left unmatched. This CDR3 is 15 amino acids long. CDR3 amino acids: CASSPRRDRASEAFF. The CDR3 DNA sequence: TGTGCCAGCAGCCCCCGAAGGGACAGGGCAAGTGAAGCTTTCTTT.

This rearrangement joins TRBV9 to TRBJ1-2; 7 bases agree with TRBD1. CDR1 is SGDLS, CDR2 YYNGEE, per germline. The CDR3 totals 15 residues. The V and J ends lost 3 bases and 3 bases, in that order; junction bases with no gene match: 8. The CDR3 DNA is TGTGCCAGCAGCGCGGGCAGGGGGACGGACTATGGCTACACCTTC. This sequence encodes CASSAGRGTDYGYTF.